These 17 T cell receptor beta chains share one sample of origin, sequenced in a study of T-cell reconstitution after alpha-beta-depleted transplantation in children (dated by TCRdb to between 2015 and 2016). Libraries were prepared through PCR. Sequencing was performed on an Illumina HiSeq 2500. Molecular barcoding was employed in the preparation of TCR libraries, with unique molecular identifiers being used to normalize TCRbeta repertoire quantification. TCRdb itself trimmed the public reads at Q25 with fastp, ran MiXCR and retained productive beta chains. Every entry covers one CDR3 protein and lists the most common genes and DNA from its rows. A total of about 1,000,000 distinct CDR3 sequences appear in this sample, around 30% of them only once. Roughly 27% of the sample is held by the ten biggest clonotypes. This specimen's treatment or condition label, per the study, means: allogeneic hematopoietic cell transplantation with graft depleted of TCRalphabeta T cells and CD19 B cells.

The sample consisted of PBMCs, mostly from graft donor cells, taken 360 days after TCRalphabeta/CD19-depleted stem cell transplant. These receptors all stem from a boy younger than two who had a stem cell transplant for SCID, so the T cells may come from the graft donor.

This sequence joins TRBV6-4 and TRBJ2-1; D unresolved. CDR3 size: 14 residues. Trimming left V 3 bases short and J 8 bases short, with 14 bases between. Germline CDR1 and CDR2: MRHNA and SNTAGT. The CDR3 spells CASSDPGVVDEQFF. CDR3 DNA sequence: TGTGCCAGCAGTGATCCGGGTGTGGTAGATGAGCAGTTCTTC.

This clonotype was detected a few times. The rearrangement uses TRBV12-3 or TRBV12-4 and TRBJ2-4; no firm D call. The CDR3 is 16 residues long. V was shortened by 2 bases and J by 1 base, with 12 bases between the two germline ends. The CDR3 spells CASSLLGFNAKNIQYF. The CDR3 region has the DNA TGTGCCAGCAGTTTACTAGGGTTTAACGCCAAAAACATTCAGTACTTC.

The J gene is TRBJ2-5, the V gene TRBV6-5, with D perhaps TRBD1 or TRBD2 (5 bases each). Germline V CDR1 and CDR2: MNHEY, SVGAGI. The CDR3 sequence is 15 residues long. Trimming cost V 0 bases and J 1 base, with 9 bases left between them. CDR3 nucleotides: TGTGCCAGCAGTTACTCAGAGGGGTTCCAAGAGACCCAGTACTTC. Its protein is CASSYSEGFQETQYF.

The chain uses TRBV5-5 and TRBJ2-1; D possibly corresponds to TRBD2 (7 bases). Germline V CDR1 and CDR2: SGHKS, YYEKEE (reference sequence). The ends were cut back, 2 bases at V and 5 bases at J, with 17 bases in the middle. The CDR3 sequence is 16 residues long. The CDR3 region is CASSFLWGGAHNEQFF. The CDR3 DNA is TGTGCCAGCAGCTTCCTTTGGGGGGGGGCCCACAATGAGCAGTTCTTC. Based on the CDR3 plus reference TRBV5-5 and TRBJ2-1, the full variable domain is DAGVTQSPTHLIKTRGQQVTLRCSPISGHKSVSWYQQVLGQGPQFIFQYYEKEERGRGNFPDRFSARQFPNYSSELNVNALLLGDSALYLCASSFLWGGAHNEQFFGPGTRLTVL.

This clonotype was seen a handful of times. J is TRBJ1-5 and V is TRBV12-3 or TRBV12-4; D call uncertain. Between the trimmed V and J ends, which lost 3 bases and 6 bases, there was a span of 6 bases. CDR3 size: 12 residues. The CDR3 DNA follows: TGTGCCAGCAGTTTCTCCGTTCAGCCCCAGCATTTT. Amino acids: CASSFSVQPQHF.

This clonotype has a handful of counts. The chain uses TRBV24-1 and TRBJ2-2; 10 bases fit TRBD1. The J segment lost 5 bases and the V segment lost 4 bases, leaving 3 bases of the junction unmatched. Germline loops: CDR1 KGHDR, CDR2 SFDVKD. The CDR3 has 15 residues. The CDR3 spells CATSDRDRGTGELFF. In DNA, the CDR3 is TGTGCCACCAGTGACCGGGACAGGGGAACCGGGGAGCTGTTTTTT.

The CDR3 nucleotides are TGTGCCAGCAGTTTCGAATTGGGTAGGGTCTACGAGCAGTACTTC. It specifies CASSFELGRVYEQYF. This chain joins TRBV12-3 or TRBV12-4 and TRBJ2-7; D remains unclear. Trimming shortened V by 3 bases and J by 3 bases, and 15 bases separated the two germline ends. The CDR3 has 15 amino acids.

V and J are TRBV5-6 and TRBJ2-2; 11 bases agree with TRBD1. Germline CDR1 SGHDT, CDR2 YYEEEE. This CDR3 is 15 amino acids long. J gave up 6 bases and V 4 bases, and 5 bases lay outside the gene matches. CDR3 region: CASSRTGGSAGELFF. The DNA of the CDR3 is TGTGCCAGCAGCCGGACAGGGGGCTCAGCCGGGGAGCTGTTTTTT.

The CDR3 loop is CASSYYTQETQYF. The DNA for the CDR3 is TGTGCCAGCAGTTACTACACCCAAGAGACCCAGTACTTC. V is TRBV6-2 or TRBV6-3 and J is TRBJ2-5, with D hard to call. Trimming shortened V by 1 base and J by 1 base, and 4 bases separated the two germline ends. Germline V lookup: CDR1 MNHEY, CDR2 SVGEGT. The CDR3 has 13 residues.

There are a few counts of this clonotype. The chain couples TRBV2 to TRBJ1-2; perhaps TRBD1 as D (5 bases). Germline-derived CDR1 and CDR2 are SNHLY and FYNNEI. Deletions cut 1 base from V and 3 bases from J, with 12 bases between. The CDR3 has 15 amino acids. The CDR3 loop reads CASSEGDEGHYGYTF. The CDR3, as DNA: TGTGCCAGCAGTGAAGGGGACGAAGGGCACTATGGCTACACCTTC.

This clonotype was found many times. The V gene is TRBV20-1, the J gene TRBJ2-2; the D is unclear. The CDR3 runs to 11 residues. The V end lost 0 bases, the J end lost 6 bases, and 2 bases lay between the germline ends. Germline V CDR1 and CDR2: DFQATT, SNEGSKA (reference sequence). CDR3 DNA: TGCAGTGCTAGAGAATCCGGGGAGCTGTTTTTT. Its translation: CSARESGELFF.

The chain employs TRBV24-1 and TRBJ2-1, with TRBD2 matching 7 bases. The CDR3 totals 11 residues. The V segment lost 4 bases and the J segment 12 bases; nucleotides outside the gene matches: 2. Germline V gene lookup returns CDR1 KGHDR and CDR2 SFDVKD. DNA of the CDR3: TGTGCCACCAGTGAAGGGAGGGGGCAGTTCTTC. Translated: CATSEGRGQFF.

This clonotype was counted a few times. The V and J genes are TRBV20-1 and TRBJ2-7, with 7 bases matching TRBD1. CDR1 and CDR2 (germline): DFQATT, SNEGSKA (reference sequence). This CDR3 is built from 14 residues. V dropped 3 bases and J dropped 0; count of bases not matched to a gene: 5. As DNA, the CDR3 is TGCAGTGCTAGCGGACAGGTGGCCTCCTACGAGCAGTACTTC. It codes for CSASGQVASYEQYF.

The V call is TRBV4-3, the J call TRBJ2-4; tentative D call: TRBD1 (6 bases). Trimming took off 3 bases at V and 4 bases at J, with 19 bases between the two ends. Germline values: CDR1 LGHNA, CDR2 YSLEER. The CDR3 contains 17 residues. The DNA for the CDR3 is TGCGCCAGCAGCCAGGCTCCCGGGACAAAAAATAAAAACATTCAGTACTTC. Protein sequence: CASSQAPGTKNKNIQYF.

The chain joins TRBV4-1 to TRBJ2-1; 8 bases map to TRBD2. The CDR3 spans 17 residues. V gave up 5 bases and J gave up 1 base; unmatched junction bases: 10. Germline CDR1 reads MGHRA; CDR2 reads YSYEKL. CDR3 nucleotides: TGCGCCAGCAGCACCCACGGGGCGGGGGGTTCCTACAATGAGCAGTTCTTC. Its translation is CASSTHGAGGSYNEQFF.

The rearrangement uses TRBV10-3 and TRBJ2-6; either TRBD1 or TRBD2 may supply D (5 bases each). Trimming removed 2 bases from V and 0 bases from J, with 17 bases in between. This CDR3 contains 19 residues. Germline CDR1 is ENHRY and CDR2 is SYGVKD. In DNA, the CDR3 is TGTGCCATCAGTGAGACACAATGGGGGACGTACTCTGGGGCCAACGTCCTGACTTTC. Translated: CAISETQWGTYSGANVLTF.

This clonotype showed up just a few times. The chain has TRBV2 and TRBJ2-3; 10 bases match TRBD1. This CDR3 spans 18 amino acids. Germline CDR1 is SNHLY and CDR2 is FYNNEI. Trimming cost V 5 bases and J 1 base; bases outside gene matches: 12. The DNA for the CDR3 is TGTGCCAGCAGTCGCCTGAGACAGGGGGCGATAGGCACAGATACGCAGTATTTT. It encodes CASSRLRQGAIGTDTQYF. Combining the CDR3 with reference TRBV2 and TRBJ2-3 gives the whole variable domain EPEVTQTPSHQVTQMGQEVILRCVPISNHLYFYWYRQILGQKVEFLVSFYNNEISEKSEIFDDQFSVERPDGSNFTLKIRSTKLEDSAMYFCASSRLRQGAIGTDTQYFGPGTRLTVL.